This T cell receptor beta chain was sequenced for a study of blood T cell repertoires in COVID-19. Measured with immunoSEQ multiplex PCR; TCRdb has only the in-frame clones, and not every one. There are 360,000 or so clones in the sample; about 90% occur only once, and 2.5% to 3% lies in the top ten. This clone was picked up one time. The CDR3 has 15 residues. The germline V gene has CDR1 MNHEY and CDR2 SMNVEV (reference sequence). V was pared by 2 bases and J by 3 bases, with 4 bases of the junction left unmatched. This TCR was sampled from a woman aged 25-40 years who had recovered from COVID-19. The source material was PBMCs or T cells enriched from blood (not recorded which). The V and J genes are TRBV27 and TRBJ1-5, with 7 bases fitting TRBD1. This CDR3 reads CASSLITGANQPQHF. CDR3 in DNA: TGTGCCAGCAGTTTAATTACAGGGGCCAATCAGCCCCAGCATTTT.